This is a list of T cell receptor beta chains from one sample in a study of T-cell memory formation after mild COVID-19. TCRdb recomputed calls from the 5' RACE reads with MiXCR, one row per CDR3 protein. Of roughly 130,000 distinct CDR3 sequences listed, roughly 15% were seen once; the top ten hold about 15%. Input material: PBMCs or a T cell subset sorted from them (not recorded which). The receptors were sampled from an adult woman who had mild COVID-19 (a few samples of this study predate the infection). Cell type and time point are not known. CDR3s include the opening cysteine and the closing phenylalanine or tryptophan. A D gene is named only where the DNA matches it firmly. The size entry is marked missing in some rows and otherwise reads once, few, many or a size class.

TRBD1,few,TRBV5-1,TRBJ2-2,15,CASRGDRGRTGELFF,TGCGCCAGCAGAGGAGACAGGGGCCGGACCGGGGAGCTGTTTTTT
-,-,TRBV7-2,TRBJ2-7,13,CASSLGFTYEQYF,TGTGCCAGCAGCTTAGGCTTCACCTACGAGCAGTACTTC
TRBD2,few,TRBV27,TRBJ2-7,15,CASTLREVHSYEQYF,TGTGCCAGCACCCTCCGGGAGGTCCACTCCTACGAGCAGTACTTC
-,-,TRBV30,TRBJ2-1,16,CAWSGPGLGVGNEQFF,TGTGCCTGGAGTGGTCCGGGACTGGGAGTGGGGAATGAGCAGTTCTTC
-,-,TRBV10-3,TRBJ2-7,15,CAIRDPGDGDYEQYF,TGTGCCATCAGAGACCCGGGGGACGGAGACTACGAGCAGTACTTC
TRBD1,few,TRBV12-3/TRBV12-4,TRBJ1-5,14,CASTRGTGNQPQHF,TGTGCCAGCACTAGAGGGACAGGGAATCAGCCCCAGCATTTT
-,-,TRBV20-1,TRBJ2-6,16,CSAGLQVSSGANVLTF,TGCAGTGCTGGTCTACAGGTTTCCTCTGGGGCCAACGTCCTGACTTTC
-,-,TRBV2,TRBJ2-7,14,CASSADGTPYEQYF,TGTGCCAGCAGTGCGGACGGTACTCCCTACGAGCAGTACTTC
-,few,TRBV10-2,TRBJ2-3,14,CASSGELGADTQYF,TGCGCCAGCAGCGGGGAGTTGGGCGCGGATACGCAGTATTTT
-,-,TRBV29-1,TRBJ1-5,14,CSVQSGNSNQPQHF,TGCAGCGTCCAAAGCGGTAATAGCAATCAGCCCCAGCATTTT
TRBD1,-,TRBV29-1,TRBJ1-2,14,CSVEHAQGASGYTF,TGCAGCGTTGAGCATGCACAGGGGGCGAGTGGCTACACCTTC
TRBD2,-,TRBV6-2/TRBV6-3,TRBJ2-7,15,CASRPSGRTSYEQYF,TGTGCCAGCCGGCCTAGCGGGAGGACCTCCTACGAGCAGTACTTC
-,few,TRBV7-3,TRBJ2-2,13,CATRSGNTGELFF,TGTGCCACCCGATCAGGGAACACCGGGGAGCTGTTTTTT
TRBD1,-,TRBV3-1,TRBJ2-7,15,CASSPGQGGSYEQYF,TGTGCCAGCAGCCCAGGACAGGGGGGCTCCTACGAGCAGTACTTC
-,-,TRBV5-5,TRBJ2-2,17,CASSGGPPQAGTGELFF,TGTGCCAGCAGCGGAGGCCCTCCACAGGCTGGCACCGGGGAGCTGTTTTTT
TRBD2,-,TRBV2,TRBJ2-3,16,CASSTGTSGGSDTQYF,TGTGCCAGCAGTACCGGGACTAGCGGGGGATCGGATACGCAGTATTTT
-,-,TRBV5-1,TRBJ2-3,15,CASSYREPSTDTQYF,TGCGCCAGCAGCTACAGAGAGCCGAGCACAGATACGCAGTATTTT
-,few,TRBV7-2,TRBJ2-1,15,CASSSSRRGGNEQFF,TGTGCCAGCAGCTCGAGTAGACGGGGCGGTAATGAGCAGTTCTTC
-,few,TRBV7-2,TRBJ2-7,15,CASSLLGTNSYEQYF,TGTGCCAGCAGCTTACTGGGGACGAACTCCTACGAGCAGTACTTC
TRBD1,-,TRBV20-1,TRBJ2-7,13,CSARLTGRTEQYF,TGCAGTGCTAGGCTGACAGGGAGAACGGAGCAGTACTTC
TRBD1,many,TRBV5-1,TRBJ2-1,14,CASSLGQGEGEQFF,TGCGCCAGCAGCTTAGGACAGGGGGAAGGGGAGCAGTTCTTC
TRBD2,few,TRBV4-2,TRBJ2-1,16,CASSHPLAGSYNEQFF,TGTGCCAGCAGCCACCCCCTAGCGGGATCCTACAATGAGCAGTTCTTC
TRBD1,-,TRBV20-1,TRBJ2-1,14,CSAAPGQLDNEQFF,TGCAGTGCTGCCCCGGGACAGCTCGACAATGAGCAGTTCTTC
TRBD1,-,TRBV12-3/TRBV12-4,TRBJ2-3,15,CASSNPGQDTDTQYF,TGTGCCAGCAGTAATCCGGGACAGGACACAGATACGCAGTATTTT
-,few,TRBV4-1,TRBJ1-1,18,CASSQVVRGIQRNTEAFF,TGCGCCAGCAGCCAAGTAGTCCGGGGCATCCAACGGAACACTGAAGCTTTCTTT
-,few,TRBV5-1,TRBJ2-2,13,CASSQAGTGELFF,TGCGCCAGCAGCCAGGCCGGCACCGGGGAGCTGTTTTTT
-,-,TRBV21-1,TRBJ2-1,14,CASDRDYLRNEQFF,TGTGCCAGCGACCGGGACTACCTTCGAAATGAGCAGTTCTTC
-,-,TRBV29-1,TRBJ2-2,11,CSTWSTGELFF,TGCAGCACCTGGTCGACCGGGGAGCTGTTTTTT
-,few,TRBV29-1,TRBJ1-2,13,CSVFKGNHYGYTF,TGCAGCGTCTTTAAAGGGAATCACTATGGCTACACCTTC
TRBD2,-,TRBV3-1,TRBJ2-1,13,CASSQVGLVGQFF,TGTGCCAGCAGCCAAGTCGGACTAGTAGGGCAGTTCTTC
-,-,TRBV9,TRBJ2-3,12,CASSVAGDTQYF,TGTGCCAGCAGCGTAGCGGGAGATACGCAGTATTTT
TRBD2,-,TRBV7-9,TRBJ2-7,15,CASSPSSGGAYEQYF,TGTGCCAGCAGTCCGTCTAGCGGGGGGGCCTACGAGCAGTACTTC
-,-,TRBV24-1,TRBJ1-2,14,CATSGGDTYYGYTF,TGTGCCACCAGTGGTGGAGACACGTACTATGGCTACACCTTC
TRBD1,few,TRBV24-1,TRBJ2-7,15,CATSDSGTGMHEQYF,TGTGCCACCAGTGATTCCGGGACAGGGATGCACGAGCAGTACTTC
TRBD1,few,TRBV4-1,TRBJ1-1,16,CASSPLTGYMNTEAFF,TGCGCCAGCAGCCCCCTGACAGGGTATATGAACACTGAAGCTTTCTTT
TRBD2,few,TRBV6-6,TRBJ2-5,14,CASSPAGGPETQYF,TGTGCCAGCAGTCCTGCGGGGGGCCCGGAGACCCAGTACTTC
-,few,TRBV12-3/TRBV12-4,TRBJ2-1,13,CASTRRVRNEQFF,TGTGCCAGCACCCGCAGGGTGAGGAATGAGCAGTTCTTC
TRBD1,many,TRBV5-4,TRBJ2-7,14,CASSPGTGNYEQYF,TGTGCCAGCAGCCCCGGGACAGGGAACTACGAGCAGTACTTC
-,few,TRBV7-9,TRBJ2-3,12,CASGPPHGAQYF,TGTGCCAGCGGCCCGCCCCACGGTGCGCAGTATTTT
-,-,TRBV5-1,TRBJ2-3,17,CASSFSPVTSGPDTQYF,TGCGCCAGCAGCTTTTCTCCCGTGACAAGTGGCCCAGATACGCAGTATTTT
TRBD1,few,TRBV18,TRBJ1-3,15,CASSLGTASGNTIYF,TGTGCCAGCTCCCTAGGGACAGCCTCTGGAAACACCATATATTTT